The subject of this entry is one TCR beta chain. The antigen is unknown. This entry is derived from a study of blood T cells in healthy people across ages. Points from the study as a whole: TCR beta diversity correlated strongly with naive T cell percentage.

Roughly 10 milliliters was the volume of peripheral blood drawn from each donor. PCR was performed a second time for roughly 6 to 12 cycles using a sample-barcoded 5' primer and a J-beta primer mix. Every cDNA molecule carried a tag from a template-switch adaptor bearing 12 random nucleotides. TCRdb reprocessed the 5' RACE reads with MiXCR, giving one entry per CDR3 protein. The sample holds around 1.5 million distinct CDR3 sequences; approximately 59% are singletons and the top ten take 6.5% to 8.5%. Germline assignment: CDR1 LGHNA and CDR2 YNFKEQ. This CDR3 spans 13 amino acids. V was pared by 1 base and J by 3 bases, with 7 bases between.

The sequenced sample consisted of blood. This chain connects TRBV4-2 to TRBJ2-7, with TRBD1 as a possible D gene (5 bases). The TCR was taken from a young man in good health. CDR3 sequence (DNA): TGTGCCAGCAGCCAAGTACAGGACTACGAGCAGTACTTC. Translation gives CASSQVQDYEQYF.